The 14 T cell receptor beta chains listed next were all sequenced from one sample in a study of CD8 T cells in Susac syndrome. With random hexamers, reverse transcription was performed on about 0.5 to 1 ug of RNA. TCRdb passed the immunoSEQ multiplex PCR reads through MiXCR, listing each CDR3 protein once. Among about 110,000 distinct CDR3 sequences listed, less than 95% were seen once. Sequenced sample: CD8+ T cells from PBMCs. These receptors all come from a human donor with Susac syndrome.

The rearrangement uses TRBV5-5 and TRBJ2-7; D gene ambiguous. With 2 bases removed from V and 4 bases from J, the gap between germline ends came to 10 bases. CDR1 and CDR2 from the germline V gene are SGHKS and YYEKEE (reference sequence). This CDR3 region has 13 residues. CDR3 DNA: TGTGCCAGCAGCTTCCTGCCGGCTTACGAGCAGTACTTC. The encoded protein is CASSFLPAYEQYF.

This clonotype was observed a single time. The chain uses TRBV4-3 and TRBJ2-5; 9 positions agree with TRBD2. The ends lost 0 bases at V and 2 bases at J; junction bases unmatched: 4. The length of the CDR3 is 16 residues. Germline values: CDR1 LGHNA, CDR2 YSLEER. For the CDR3, the DNA is TGCGCCAGCAGCCAAGACCTAGCGGGACCTCAAGAGACCCAGTACTTC. This sequence encodes CASSQDLAGPQETQYF.

CDR3 nucleotide sequence: TGTGCCAGCAGCCAACCGGGACTAGTATCCTACAATGAGCAGTTCTTC. It translates to CASSQPGLVSYNEQFF. This chain uses TRBV14 with TRBJ2-1; 8 bases align to TRBD2. V was clipped by 2 bases and J by 1 base; unmatched bases: 4. This CDR3 comprises 16 residues. CDR1 and CDR2 from the germline V gene are SGHDN and FVKESK.

As for this clonotype: Just one base apart from a much larger clone, this may be a read error. The gene calls are TRBV7-9 and TRBJ1-5; 10 bases map to TRBD1. The germline CDR1 and CDR2 sequences are SEHNR and FQNEAQ (reference sequence). The trim removed 4 bases at V and 7 bases at J, leaving 7 bases unmatched. This CDR3 has 15 amino acids. The CDR3 spells CASSSGTGELQPQHF. CDR3 DNA: TGTGCCAGCAGCTCCGGGACAGGGGAATTACAGCCCCAGCATTTT.

V usage is TRBV2 and J usage is TRBJ2-2, with no clear D. CDR1 SNHLY and CDR2 FYNNEI come from the germline V gene. The V end lost 7 bases, the J end lost 3 bases, and 12 bases lay between the germline ends. This CDR3 contains 14 residues. The CDR3 DNA reads TGTGCCAGCATGCCCTCCCTCGACACCGGGGAGCTGTTTTTT. Residues: CASMPSLDTGELFF.

The count of this clonotype is one. The chain is built from TRBV25-1 and TRBJ2-7; 11 positions match TRBD2. The CDR3 covers 16 residues. V gave up 8 bases and J gave up 3 bases; unmatched junction bases: 12. The germline V gene has CDR1 MGHDK and CDR2 SYGVNS. CDR3 nucleotide sequence: TGTGCCAGCCCCGACCCGACTAGCGGGGAACTCTACGAGCAGTACTTC. It yields the protein CASPDPTSGELYEQYF.

The chain combines TRBV4-1 with TRBJ1-3, with D perhaps matching TRBD1 (6 bases). Germline V lookup: CDR1 MGHRA, CDR2 YSYEKL. V was trimmed by 0 bases and J by 0 bases, leaving 6 bases between them. The CDR3 is 15 amino acids. CDR3 sequence reads: CASSQDRGSGNTIYF. The CDR3 bases are TGCGCCAGCAGCCAAGACAGGGGCTCTGGAAACACCATATATTTT.

The J gene is TRBJ1-2, the V gene TRBV9; D gene uncertain. Trimming pared 0 bases from V and 4 bases from J, leaving 10 bases between. The CDR3 consists of 14 residues. The germline V gene encodes CDR1 SGDLS and CDR2 YYNGEE. In nucleotides, the CDR3 is TGTGCCAGCAGCGTAGGCGCAAACCTCTATGGCTACACCTTC. Its protein product is CASSVGANLYGYTF.

The V and J genes are TRBV7-3 and TRBJ1-1, with 7 positions matching TRBD1. CDR1 is SGHTA and CDR2 is FQGTGA in the germline V gene. This CDR3 comprises 13 residues. With V trimmed by 5 bases and J by 5 bases, 5 bases remained unmatched. CDR3 in amino acids: CASSGAGGTEAFF. The CDR3 DNA follows: TGTGCCAGCAGCGGAGCAGGGGGGACTGAAGCTTTCTTT.

The chain links TRBV6-5 to TRBJ1-1, with a tentative D call TRBD1 (5 bases). The length of the CDR3 is 11 residues. CDR1 is MNHEY, CDR2 SVGAGI, per germline. With 4 bases removed from V and 7 bases from J, the gap between germline ends came to 7 bases. In nucleotides, the CDR3 is TGTGCCAGCAGTTCGGGGGGTGAAGCTTTCTTT. Its translation: CASSSGGEAFF.

The V and J genes are TRBV3-1 and TRBJ2-1; tentatively, D is TRBD2 (5 bases). From germline, CDR1 is LGHDT and CDR2 YNNKEL (reference sequence). CDR3 length equals 15 residues. V was trimmed by 3 bases and J by 7 bases, leaving 16 bases between them. The CDR3 reads CASSHPIRTRNEQFF. CDR3 DNA sequence: TGTGCCAGCAGCCACCCTATTAGAACTAGAAATGAGCAGTTCTTC.

The rearrangement joins TRBV19 to TRBJ1-5; no firm D call. CDR1 and CDR2 from the germline V gene are LNHDA and SQIVND (reference sequence). The CDR3 has 14 amino acids. V shed 4 bases and J shed 3 bases, with 10 bases lying between them. The CDR3, as DNA: TGTGCCAGTAGTACACACGGGAACAATCAGCCCCAGCATTTT. Amino acids: CASSTHGNNQPQHF.

This chain joins TRBV21-1 and TRBJ2-1; TRBD2 is the table's D call, not checked against the DNA. TRBV21-1 is marked as a pseudogene. The CDR3 consists of 18 residues. The CDR3 DNA reads TGTGCCAGCATCCTCCTGCGGGCAGCGGGGGGCCAGGGGAATGAGCAGTTCTTC. Protein: CASILLRAAGGQGNEQFF.

The chain combines TRBV7-6 with TRBJ2-7; 9 bases fit TRBD1. V gave up 5 bases and J gave up 3 bases; unmatched junction bases: 5. Germline V gene lookup returns CDR1 SGHVS and CDR2 FNYEAQ. The CDR3 runs to 14 residues. The CDR3 is CASSRTGENYEQYF. CDR3 nucleotides: TGTGCCAGCAGCCGGACAGGGGAAAACTACGAGCAGTACTTC.